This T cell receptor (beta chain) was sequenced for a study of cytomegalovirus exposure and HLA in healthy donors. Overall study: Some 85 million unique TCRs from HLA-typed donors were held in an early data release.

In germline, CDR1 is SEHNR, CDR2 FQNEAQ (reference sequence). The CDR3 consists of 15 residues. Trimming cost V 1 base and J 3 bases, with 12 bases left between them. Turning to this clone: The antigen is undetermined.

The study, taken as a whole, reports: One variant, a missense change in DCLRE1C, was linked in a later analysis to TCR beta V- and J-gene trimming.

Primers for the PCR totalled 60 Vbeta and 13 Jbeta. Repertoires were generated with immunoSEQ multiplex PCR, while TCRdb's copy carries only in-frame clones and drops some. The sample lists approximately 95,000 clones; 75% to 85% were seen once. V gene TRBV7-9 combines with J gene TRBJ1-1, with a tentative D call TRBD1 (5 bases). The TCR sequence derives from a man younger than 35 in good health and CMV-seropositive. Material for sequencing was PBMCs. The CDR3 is CASSLGWGRDTEAFF. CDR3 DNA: TGTGCCAGCAGCTTAGGGTGGGGCAGGGACACTGAAGCTTTCTTT.